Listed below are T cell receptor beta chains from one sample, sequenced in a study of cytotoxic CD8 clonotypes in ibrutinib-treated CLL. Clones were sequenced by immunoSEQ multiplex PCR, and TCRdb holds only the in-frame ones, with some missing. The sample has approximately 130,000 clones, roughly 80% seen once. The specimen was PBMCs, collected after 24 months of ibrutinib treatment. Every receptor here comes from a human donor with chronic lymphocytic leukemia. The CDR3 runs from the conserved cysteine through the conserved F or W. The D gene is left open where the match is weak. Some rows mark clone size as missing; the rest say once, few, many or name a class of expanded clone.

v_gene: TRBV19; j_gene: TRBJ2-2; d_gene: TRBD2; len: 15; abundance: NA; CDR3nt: TGTGCCAGGTCCGTCTGCGGGGGTGTCACCGGGGAGCTGTTTTTT; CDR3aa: CARSVCGGVTGELFF
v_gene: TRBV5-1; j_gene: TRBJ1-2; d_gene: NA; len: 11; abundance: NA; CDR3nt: TGCGCCAGCAGCCCGGGTGGTGGCTACACCTTC; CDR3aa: CASSPGGGYTF
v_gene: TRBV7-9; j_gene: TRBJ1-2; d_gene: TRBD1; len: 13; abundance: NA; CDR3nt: TGTGCCAGCAGCTCCCGGACAGGGTATGGCTACACCTTC; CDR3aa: CASSSRTGYGYTF
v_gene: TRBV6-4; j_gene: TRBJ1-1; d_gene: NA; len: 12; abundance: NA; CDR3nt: TGTGCCAGCAGTGACTCCGGAGGGAAAGCTTTCTTT; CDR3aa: CASSDSGGKAFF
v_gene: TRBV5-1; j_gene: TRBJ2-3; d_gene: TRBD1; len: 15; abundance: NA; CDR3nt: TGCGCCAGCATACCAGGCGGGACAGGGACAGATACGCAGTATTTT; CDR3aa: CASIPGGTGTDTQYF
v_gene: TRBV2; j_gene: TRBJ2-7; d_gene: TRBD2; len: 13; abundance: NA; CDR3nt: TGTGCCAGCAGTGAAGGCGGGGGGCCCCCCAAGTACTTC; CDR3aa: CASSEGGGPPKYF
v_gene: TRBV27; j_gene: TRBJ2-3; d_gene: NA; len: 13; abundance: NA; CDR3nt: TGTGCCAGCAGTAAAGACTACACAGATACGCAGTATTTT; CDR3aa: CASSKDYTDTQYF
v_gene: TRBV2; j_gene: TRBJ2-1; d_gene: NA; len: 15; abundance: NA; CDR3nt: TGTGCCAGCAGTGCTGGGGGGCGGTCCTACAATGAGCAGTTCTTC; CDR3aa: CASSAGGRSYNEQFF
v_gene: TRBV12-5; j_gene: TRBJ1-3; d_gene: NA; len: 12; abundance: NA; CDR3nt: TGTGCTAGCGGGACGGTGGGGAACACCATATATTTT; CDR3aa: CASGTVGNTIYF
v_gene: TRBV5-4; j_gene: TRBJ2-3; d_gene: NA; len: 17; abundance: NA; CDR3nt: NA; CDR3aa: CASSLTSGTTPSDTQYF
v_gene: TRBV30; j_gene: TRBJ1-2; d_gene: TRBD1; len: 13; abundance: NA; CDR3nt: TGTGCCTGGAGTGACGGGACAGTCTATGGCTACACCTTC; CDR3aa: CAWSDGTVYGYTF
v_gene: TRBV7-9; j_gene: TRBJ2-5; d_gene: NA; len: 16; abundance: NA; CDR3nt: TGTGCCAGCAGCTTGGACACAGGGCATCCTCAAGAGACCCAGTACTTC; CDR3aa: CASSLDTGHPQETQYF
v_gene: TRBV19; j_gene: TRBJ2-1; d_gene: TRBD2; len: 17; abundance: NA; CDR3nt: TGTGCCAGTAGTATATCCCCTCCTAGCGGCTCCTACAATGAGCAGTTCTTC; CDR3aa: CASSISPPSGSYNEQFF
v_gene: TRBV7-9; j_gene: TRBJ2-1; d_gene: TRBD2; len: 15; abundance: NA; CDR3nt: TGTGCCAGCAGCAGTAGCGGGGGGGCTCGGAATGAGCAGTTCTTC; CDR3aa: CASSSSGGARNEQFF
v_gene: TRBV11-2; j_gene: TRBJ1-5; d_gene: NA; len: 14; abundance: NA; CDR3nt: TGTGCCAGCAGCTTAGGGGGCGCAGGTCAGCCCCAGCATTTT; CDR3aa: CASSLGGAGQPQHF
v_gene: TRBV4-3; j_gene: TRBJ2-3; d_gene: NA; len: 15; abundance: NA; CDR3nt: TGCGCCAGCAGCCAAGATACAGGTAGCACAGATACGCAGTATTTT; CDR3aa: CASSQDTGSTDTQYF
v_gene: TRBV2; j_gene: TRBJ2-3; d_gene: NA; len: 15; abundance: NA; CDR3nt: TGTGCCAGCAAAGTTCGGGGGCGCAGGGCAGATACGCAGTATTTT; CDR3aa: CASKVRGRRADTQYF
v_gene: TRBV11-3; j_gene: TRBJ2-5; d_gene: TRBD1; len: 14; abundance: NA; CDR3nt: TGTGCCAGCAGCTGGAACAGGGGCCAAGAGACCCAGTACTTC; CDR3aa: CASSWNRGQETQYF
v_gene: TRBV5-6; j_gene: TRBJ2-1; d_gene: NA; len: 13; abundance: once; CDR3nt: TGTGCCAGCAGCTTAAACCCGGGCTCCTTCCCGTTCTTC; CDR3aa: CASSLNPGSFPFF
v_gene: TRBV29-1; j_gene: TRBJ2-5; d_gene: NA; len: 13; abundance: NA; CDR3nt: TGCAGCGTTGATCGATCATACCAAGAGACCCAGTACTTC; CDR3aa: CSVDRSYQETQYF
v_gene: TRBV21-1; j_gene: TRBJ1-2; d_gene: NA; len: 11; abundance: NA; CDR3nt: TGTGCCAGCAGGGGCGTAGAGGGCTACACCTTC; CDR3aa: CASRGVEGYTF
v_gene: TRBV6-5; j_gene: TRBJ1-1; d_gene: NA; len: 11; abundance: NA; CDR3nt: TGTGCCAGCGGCCGAGGGGCGGGGGCTTTCTTT; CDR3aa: CASGRGAGAFF
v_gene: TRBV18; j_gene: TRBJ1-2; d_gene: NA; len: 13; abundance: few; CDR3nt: TGTGCCAGCTCTCACAGGTTTAACTATGGCTACACCTTC; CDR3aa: CASSHRFNYGYTF
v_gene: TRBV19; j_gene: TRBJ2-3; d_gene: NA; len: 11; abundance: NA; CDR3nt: TGTGCCAGTAGTATGACAGATACGCAGTATTTT; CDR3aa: CASSMTDTQYF
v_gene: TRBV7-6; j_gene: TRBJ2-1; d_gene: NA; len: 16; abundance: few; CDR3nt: TGTGCCAGCAGCTTAGGTGACAGGAACCTTTACAATGAGCAGTTCTTC; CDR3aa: CASSLGDRNLYNEQFF
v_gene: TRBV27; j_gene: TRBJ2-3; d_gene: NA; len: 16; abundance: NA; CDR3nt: TGTGCCAGCAGTATACCAGGATCCCCCTCCGCAGATACGCAGTATTTT; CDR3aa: CASSIPGSPSADTQYF
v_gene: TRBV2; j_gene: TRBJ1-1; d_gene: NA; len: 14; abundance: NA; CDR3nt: TGTGCCAGCAGTGGGAGGCAGTACCCAGCTGAAGCTTTCTTT; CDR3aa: CASSGRQYPAEAFF
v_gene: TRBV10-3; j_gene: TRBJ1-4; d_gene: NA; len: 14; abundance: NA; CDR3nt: TGTGCCATCAGTGAGGGACAAACAAATGAAAAACTGTTTTTT; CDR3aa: CAISEGQTNEKLFF
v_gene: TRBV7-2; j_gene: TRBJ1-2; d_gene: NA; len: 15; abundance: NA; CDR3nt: TGTGCCAGCAGGCTACAGGGCCGGACCTACTATGGCTACACCTTC; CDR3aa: CASRLQGRTYYGYTF
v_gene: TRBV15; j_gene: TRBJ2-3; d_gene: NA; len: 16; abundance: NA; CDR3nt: TGTGCCACCAGCAGCGATGCGGGACCAAGCACAGATACGCAGTATTTT; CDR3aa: CATSSDAGPSTDTQYF
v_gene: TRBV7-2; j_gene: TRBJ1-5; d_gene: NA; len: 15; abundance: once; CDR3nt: TGTGCCAGCAGCTTATATCCAAATAGCAATCAGCCCCAGCATTTT; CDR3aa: CASSLYPNSNQPQHF
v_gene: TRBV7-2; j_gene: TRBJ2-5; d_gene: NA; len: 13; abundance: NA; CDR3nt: TGTGCCAGCAGCTTCCCAGGGGAAGAGACCCAGTACTTC; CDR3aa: CASSFPGEETQYF
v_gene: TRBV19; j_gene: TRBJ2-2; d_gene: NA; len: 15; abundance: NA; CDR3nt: TGTGCCAGTAGTGCCACAGGGAACGGGGCCGGGGAGCTGTTTTTT; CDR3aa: CASSATGNGAGELFF
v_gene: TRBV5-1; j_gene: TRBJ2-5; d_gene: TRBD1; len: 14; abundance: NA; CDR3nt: TGCGCCAGCAGCTTCCGGACAGGTGAGGGGACCCAGTACTTC; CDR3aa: CASSFRTGEGTQYF
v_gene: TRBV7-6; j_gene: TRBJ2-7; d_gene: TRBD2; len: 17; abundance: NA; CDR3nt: TGTGCCAGCAGCTTACTTGGCGGGGGGGCGAGCTCCTACGAGCAGTACTTC; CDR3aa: CASSLLGGGASSYEQYF
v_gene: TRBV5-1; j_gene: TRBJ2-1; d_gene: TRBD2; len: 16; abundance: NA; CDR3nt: TGCGCCAGCAGCTTAGAGGTAGCGGGTACCTACAATGAGCAGTTCTTC; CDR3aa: CASSLEVAGTYNEQFF
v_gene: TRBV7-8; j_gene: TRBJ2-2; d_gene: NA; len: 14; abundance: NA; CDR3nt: TGTGCCAGTTCCGGACAGCCGAACACCGGGGAGCTGTTTTTT; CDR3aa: CASSGQPNTGELFF
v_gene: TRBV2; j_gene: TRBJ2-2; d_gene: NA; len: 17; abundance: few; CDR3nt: TGTGCCAGCACCCTGAGCGCGGGGGCCCGGAACACCGGGGAGCTGTTTTTT; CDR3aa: CASTLSAGARNTGELFF
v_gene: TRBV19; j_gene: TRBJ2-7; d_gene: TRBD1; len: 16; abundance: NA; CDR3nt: TGTGCCAGTAGTATGTCCGGGACAGGGGGCAGATACGAGCAGTACTTC; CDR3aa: CASSMSGTGGRYEQYF
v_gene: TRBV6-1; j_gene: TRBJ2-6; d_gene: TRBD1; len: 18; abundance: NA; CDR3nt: TGTGCCAGCAGTGGACCCGGGACAGGGTACTCTGGGGCCAACGTCCTGACTTTC; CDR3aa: CASSGPGTGYSGANVLTF
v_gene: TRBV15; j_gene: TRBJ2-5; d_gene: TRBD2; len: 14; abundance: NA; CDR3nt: TGTGCCACCAAAGGGCCAGCGGGGGAAGAGACCCAGTACTTC; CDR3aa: CATKGPAGEETQYF
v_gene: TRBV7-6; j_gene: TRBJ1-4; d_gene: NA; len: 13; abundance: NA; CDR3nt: TGTGCCAGCAGCGAATCCGGGACGGAAAAACTGTTTTTT; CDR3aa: CASSESGTEKLFF